Each of the 5 T cell receptor beta chains below was sequenced from the same sample in a study of blood T cell repertoires in COVID-19. The data were produced by immunoSEQ multiplex PCR, yet TCRdb's version contains in-frame clones alone and is incomplete. The sample contains 150,000 to 200,000 clones, about 83% of which appear only once. Sequencing was performed on peripheral blood. The receptors derive from a woman over 75 with acute or convalescent COVID-19.

In its sample, this clone was seen once. The chain couples TRBV6-4 to TRBJ2-3, with D possibly matching TRBD1 (5 bases). Deletions cut 5 bases from V and 0 bases from J, with 12 bases between. The CDR3 length is 15 residues. Per germline, CDR1 MRHNA and CDR2 SNTAGT. In nucleotides, the CDR3 is TGTGCCAGCAGTCAGGGATTCGTGAGCACAGATACGCAGTATTTT. Amino acids: CASSQGFVSTDTQYF.

The chain is built from TRBV19 and TRBJ2-7; a weak D match, TRBD1 (6 bases). The length of the CDR3 is 17 residues. Germline values: CDR1 LNHDA, CDR2 SQIVND (reference sequence). With 6 bases removed from V and 3 bases from J, the gap between germline ends came to 24 bases. The CDR3 is CASSEDTGPPGIYEQYF. CDR3 DNA sequence: TGTGCCAGTAGCGAGGATACAGGGCCACCAGGGATCTACGAGCAGTACTTC.

This clone occurred a few times. The V call is TRBV9, the J call TRBJ2-7, with D tentatively TRBD1 (6 bases). This CDR3 comprises 15 residues. Trimming pared 0 bases from V and 2 bases from J, leaving 12 bases between. Germline CDR1 and CDR2: SGDLS and YYNGEE. CDR3 DNA sequence: TGTGCCAGCAGCGTAGACTGGGGGCGGGCCTACGAGCAGTACTTC. As protein: CASSVDWGRAYEQYF.

This chain uses TRBV5-1 with TRBJ2-2; D might be TRBD2 (6 bases). V was clipped by 0 bases and J by 4 bases, with 10 bases between them. There are 15 residues in the CDR3. Per the germline V gene, CDR1 is SGHRS and CDR2 is YFSETQ. The CDR3 loop is CASSLAGVGTGELFF. The CDR3 DNA follows: TGCGCCAGCAGCTTGGCGGGAGTAGGCACCGGGGAGCTGTTTTTT.

V usage is TRBV18 and J usage is TRBJ1-4, with a tentative D call TRBD1 (6 bases). Germline V gene lookup returns CDR1 KGHSH and CDR2 LQKENI. This CDR3 contains 14 residues. Trimming removed 5 bases from V and 1 base from J, with 8 bases in between. For the CDR3, the DNA is TGTGCCAGCTCATTGGACAGAACTAATGAAAAACTGTTTTTT. This translates into CASSLDRTNEKLFF.